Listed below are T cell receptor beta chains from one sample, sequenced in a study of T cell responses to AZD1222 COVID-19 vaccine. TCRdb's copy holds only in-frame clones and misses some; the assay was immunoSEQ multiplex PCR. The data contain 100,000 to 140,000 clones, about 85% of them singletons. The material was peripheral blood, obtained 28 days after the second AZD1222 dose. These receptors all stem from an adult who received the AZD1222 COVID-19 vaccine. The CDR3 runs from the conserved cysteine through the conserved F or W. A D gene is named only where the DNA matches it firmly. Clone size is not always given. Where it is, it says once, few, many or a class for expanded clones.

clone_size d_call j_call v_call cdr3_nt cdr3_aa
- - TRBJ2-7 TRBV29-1 TGCAGCGTTGAAGATCGCGGGTCCCCCTACGAGCAGTACTTC CSVEDRGSPYEQYF
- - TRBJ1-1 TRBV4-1 TGCGCCAGCAGCCAAGATAATCGGCAGGGAAACACTGAAGCTTTCTTT CASSQDNRQGNTEAFF
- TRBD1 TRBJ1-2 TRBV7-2 TGTGCCAGCAGCTCTCAGGGGGCGCCCTATGGCTACACCTTC CASSSQGAPYGYTF
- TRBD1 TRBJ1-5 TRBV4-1 TGCGCCAGCAGCCAGGGCGGGGGGACAGGCGGTTTTCAGCCCCAGCATTTT CASSQGGGTGGFQPQHF
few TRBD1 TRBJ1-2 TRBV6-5 TGTGCCAGCAGTAGGACGGGGCAGGGGGCTTATGGCTACACCTTC CASSRTGQGAYGYTF
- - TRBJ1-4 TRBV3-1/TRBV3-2 TGTGCCAGCAGCCAAGGACCTGTGGCTAATGAAAAACTGTTTTTT CASSQGPVANEKLFF
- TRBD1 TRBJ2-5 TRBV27 TGTGCCAGCAGTGCAACAGGGGAAGAGACCCAGTACTTC CASSATGEETQYF
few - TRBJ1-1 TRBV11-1 TGTGCCAGCAACCACTCCCCAGGGTCCGGAACTGAAGCTTTCTTT CASNHSPGSGTEAFF
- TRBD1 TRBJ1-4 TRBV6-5 TGTGCCAGCAGGCGACAGGGGGGGGATGAAAAACTGTTTTTT CASRRQGGDEKLFF
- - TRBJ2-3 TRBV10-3 TGTGCCATCACCGCGACGGGGGACGGGGATACGCAGTATTTT CAITATGDGDTQYF
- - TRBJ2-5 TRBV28 TGTGCCAGCAATCGGGGGGCGCGCGGAGAGACCCAGTACTTC CASNRGARGETQYF
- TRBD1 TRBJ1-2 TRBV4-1 TGCGCCAGCAGCCAAGAAATGGCAGGGGGGTATGGCTACACCTTC CASSQEMAGGYGYTF
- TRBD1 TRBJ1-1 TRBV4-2 TGTGCCAGCAGCCAAGATTGGACAGGGGGCGCGGGCACTGAAGCTTTCTTT CASSQDWTGGAGTEAFF
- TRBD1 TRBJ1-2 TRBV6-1 TGTGCCAGCAGTGAAGGGGGACAGGGGATCTATGGCTACACCTTC CASSEGGQGIYGYTF
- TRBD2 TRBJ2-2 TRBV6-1 TGTGCCAGCAGTGTAGCGGGGCACACCGGGGAGCTGTTTTTT CASSVAGHTGELFF
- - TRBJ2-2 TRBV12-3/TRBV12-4 TGTGCCAGCAGTTTAGGCGCAGGAGGGGAGCTGTTTTTT CASSLGAGGELFF
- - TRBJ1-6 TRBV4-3 TGCGCCAGCAGCCAAGATTGGGCACTCAATTCACCCCTCCACTTT CASSQDWALNSPLHF
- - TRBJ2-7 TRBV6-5 TGTGCCAGCAGTTACTCGAGGGCCACCTCCTACGAGCAGTACTTC CASSYSRATSYEQYF
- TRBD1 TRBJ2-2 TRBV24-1 TGTGCCACCAGTGACAGGGGGCTGAACACCGGGGAGCTGTTTTTT CATSDRGLNTGELFF
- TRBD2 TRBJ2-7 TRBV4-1 TGCGCCAGCAGCCAACGTAGCGGGGGGGCCTACGAGCAGTACTTC CASSQRSGGAYEQYF
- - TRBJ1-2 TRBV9 TGTGCCAGCAGCGTAGCGGCAACCTATGGCTACACCTTC CASSVAATYGYTF
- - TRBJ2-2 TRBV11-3 TGTGCCAGCAGCGGACGGGACGCCGGGGAGCTGTTTTTT CASSGRDAGELFF